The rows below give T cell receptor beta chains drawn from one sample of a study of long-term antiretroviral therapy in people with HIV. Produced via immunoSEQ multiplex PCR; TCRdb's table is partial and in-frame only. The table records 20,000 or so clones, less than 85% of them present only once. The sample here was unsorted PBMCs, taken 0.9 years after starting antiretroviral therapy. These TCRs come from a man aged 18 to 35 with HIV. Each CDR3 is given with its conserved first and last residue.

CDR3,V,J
CASSEPNRGTQYF,TRBV9,TRBJ2-3
CASSFPTPGSEQFF,TRBV27,TRBJ2-1
CASSLEGTSGGSDTQYF,TRBV7-3,TRBJ2-3
CASRPDISGNTIYF,TRBV6-6,TRBJ1-3
CASSPRQDDSPLHF,TRBV18,TRBJ1-6
CASNLDRENTGELFF,TRBV2,TRBJ2-2
CASSQVRGEDQPQHF,TRBV4-1,TRBJ1-5
CASKQGGAGGNTIYF,TRBV6-5,TRBJ1-3
CASSRGLYNEQFF,TRBV28,TRBJ2-1
CASSLGPRSYNEQFF,TRBV11-2,TRBJ2-1
CASNAGGPRFF,TRBV19,TRBJ2-1
CASSQVGIPEAFF,TRBV4-1,TRBJ1-1
CASSEQTGSNSPLHF,TRBV2,TRBJ1-6
CASSRQLVDYTF,TRBV7-9,TRBJ1-2
CASSFRGSTEAFF,TRBV28,TRBJ1-1
CASNVPNSYNEQFF,TRBV5-1,TRBJ2-1
CASSPRMGYEQYF,TRBV14,TRBJ2-7
CASRRQGRYYTF,TRBV28,TRBJ1-2
CASSLTYEQYF,TRBV7-9,TRBJ2-7
CASRQGPNTEAFF,TRBV7-9,TRBJ1-1
CASSASGGYEQYF,TRBV6-1,TRBJ2-7
CASSLYSGIQETQYF,TRBV5-1,TRBJ2-5
CAWNRDRAYEQYF,TRBV30,TRBJ2-7
CASSLVQGAGEQYF,TRBV5-1,TRBJ2-7
CASAGDYNSPLHF,TRBV13,TRBJ1-6
CASGLNTGELFF,TRBV6-6,TRBJ2-2
CASSLGGQETQYF,TRBV28,TRBJ2-5
CASSQEAFGLNTGELFF,TRBV14,TRBJ2-2
CSVGPGGGNQPQHF,TRBV29-1,TRBJ1-5
CASSPRTSGATAKNIQYF,TRBV28,TRBJ2-4
CASSEAWDVGGYTF,TRBV6-1,TRBJ1-2
CASSLGGAQTQYF,TRBV7-3,TRBJ2-5
CASSLMNTEAFF,TRBV11-2,TRBJ1-1
CASSQTSGVYNEQFF,TRBV5-1,TRBJ2-1
CASSFWGQGGKLFF,TRBV5-4,TRBJ1-4
CASLLAGTGELFF,TRBV10-2,TRBJ2-2
CASSSPGKNTEAFF,TRBV6-5,TRBJ1-1
CASSPPPGHHSYEQYF,TRBV7-9,TRBJ2-7